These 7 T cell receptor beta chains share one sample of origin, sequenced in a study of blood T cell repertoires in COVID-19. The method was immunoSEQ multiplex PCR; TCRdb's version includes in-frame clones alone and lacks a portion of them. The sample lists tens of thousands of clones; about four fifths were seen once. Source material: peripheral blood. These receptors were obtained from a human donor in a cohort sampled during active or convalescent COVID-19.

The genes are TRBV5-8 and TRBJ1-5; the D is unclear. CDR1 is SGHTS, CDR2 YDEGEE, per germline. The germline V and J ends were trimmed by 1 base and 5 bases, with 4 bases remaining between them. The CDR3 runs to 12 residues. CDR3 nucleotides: TGTGCCAGCAGCTTGTCCTATCAGCCCCAGCATTTT. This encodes CASSLSYQPQHF.

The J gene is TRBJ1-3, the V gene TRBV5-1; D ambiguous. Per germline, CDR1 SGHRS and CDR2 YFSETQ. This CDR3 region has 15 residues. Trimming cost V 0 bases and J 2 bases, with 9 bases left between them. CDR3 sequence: CASSLAGEPGNTIYF. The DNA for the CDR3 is TGCGCCAGCAGCTTGGCCGGGGAGCCTGGAAACACCATATATTTT. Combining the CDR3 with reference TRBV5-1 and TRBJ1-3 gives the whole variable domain KAGVTQTPRYLIKTRGQQVTLSCSPISGHRSVSWYQQTPGQGLQFLFEYFSETQRNKGNFPGRFSGRQFSNSRSEMNVSTLELGDSALYLCASSLAGEPGNTIYFGEGSWLTVV.

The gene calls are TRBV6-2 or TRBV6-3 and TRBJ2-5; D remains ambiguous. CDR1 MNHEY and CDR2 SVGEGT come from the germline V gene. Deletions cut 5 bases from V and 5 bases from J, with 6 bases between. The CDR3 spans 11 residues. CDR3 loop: CASSPSETQYF. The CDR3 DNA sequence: TGTGCCAGCAGTCCCTCGGAGACCCAGTACTTC.

CDR3 coding DNA: TGTGCCAGCAGTTTAGGACAACATAGCAATCAGCCCCAGCATTTT. It is translated as CASSLGQHSNQPQHF. The chain joins TRBV27 to TRBJ1-5, with D possibly being TRBD1 (5 bases). CDR3 length equals 15 residues. Germline V gene sequence: CDR1 MNHEY, CDR2 SMNVEV (reference sequence). The V and J ends lost 2 bases and 0 bases respectively, with 8 bases between them.

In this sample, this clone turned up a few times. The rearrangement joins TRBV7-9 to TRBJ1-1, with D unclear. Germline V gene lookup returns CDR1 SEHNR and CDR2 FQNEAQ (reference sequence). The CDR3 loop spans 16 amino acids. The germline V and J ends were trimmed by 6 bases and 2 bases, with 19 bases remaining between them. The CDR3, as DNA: TGTGCCAGCAGTTTTGATCCCAACCGGGTAAACACTGAAGCTTTCTTT. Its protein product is CASSFDPNRVNTEAFF.

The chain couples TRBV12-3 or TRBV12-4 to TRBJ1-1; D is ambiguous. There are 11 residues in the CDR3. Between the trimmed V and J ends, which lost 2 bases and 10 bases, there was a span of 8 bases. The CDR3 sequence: CASSLRQLAFF. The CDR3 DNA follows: TGTGCCAGCAGTTTAAGACAATTAGCTTTCTTT.

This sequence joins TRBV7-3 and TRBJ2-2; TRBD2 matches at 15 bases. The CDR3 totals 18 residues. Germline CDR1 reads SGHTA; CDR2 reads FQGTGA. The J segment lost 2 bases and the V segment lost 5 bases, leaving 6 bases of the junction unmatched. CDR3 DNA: TGTGCCAGCAGCCCACCGGGACTAGCGGGGGGAAACACCGGGGAGCTGTTTTTT. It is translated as CASSPPGLAGGNTGELFF.